This TCR beta chain is drawn from a study of esophageal squamous cell carcinoma under preoperative chemotherapy. TCRdb recomputed calls from the PCR reads with MiXCR, one row per CDR3 protein. This sample has roughly 16,000 distinct CDR3 sequences, with around half found just once. A few counts support this clonotype. CDR3 size: 15 residues. The germline V gene encodes CDR1 MNHNS and CDR2 SASEGT. Trimming removed 6 bases from V and 0 bases from J, with 13 bases in between. Time point: before preoperative PTX-NDP chemotherapy. Specimen collection occurred from a patient given preoperative chemotherapy. V gene TRBV6-1 combines with J gene TRBJ2-3; tentative D call: TRBD1 (5 bases). The source of this sequence is a human donor with esophageal squamous cell carcinoma. The donor label of this sample is uncertain. DNA of the CDR3: TGTGCCAGCAGAAAGAGACAGCCTAGCACAGATACGCAGTATTTT. It codes for CASRKRQPSTDTQYF.